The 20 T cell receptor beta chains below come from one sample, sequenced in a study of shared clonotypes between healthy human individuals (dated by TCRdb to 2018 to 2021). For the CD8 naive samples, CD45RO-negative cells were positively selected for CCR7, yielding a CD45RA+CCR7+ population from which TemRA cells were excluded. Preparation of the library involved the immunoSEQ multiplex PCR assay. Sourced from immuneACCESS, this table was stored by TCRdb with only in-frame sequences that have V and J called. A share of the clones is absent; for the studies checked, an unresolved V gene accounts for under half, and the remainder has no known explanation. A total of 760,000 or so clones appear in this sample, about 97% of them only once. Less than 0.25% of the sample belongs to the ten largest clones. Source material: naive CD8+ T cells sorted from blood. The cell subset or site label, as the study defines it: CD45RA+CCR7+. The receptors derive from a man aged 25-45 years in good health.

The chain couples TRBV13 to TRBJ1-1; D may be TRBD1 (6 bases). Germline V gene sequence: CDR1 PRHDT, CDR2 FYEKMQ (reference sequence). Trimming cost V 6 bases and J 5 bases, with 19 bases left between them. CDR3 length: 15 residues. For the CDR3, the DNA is TGTGCCAGCAGTTCCACCGGCGAGGGGGAAACTGAAGCTTTCTTT. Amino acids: CASSSTGEGETEAFF.

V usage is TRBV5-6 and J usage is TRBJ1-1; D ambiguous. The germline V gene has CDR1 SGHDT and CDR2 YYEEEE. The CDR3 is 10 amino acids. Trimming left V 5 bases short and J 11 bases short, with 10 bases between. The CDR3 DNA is TGTGCCAGCAGAGGGTCGTGCGCTTTCTTT. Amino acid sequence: CASRGSCAFF.

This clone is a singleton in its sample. CDR3 amino acids: CASRTLGGAYEQYF. For the CDR3, the DNA is TGTGCCAGCAGGACCCTAGGAGGGGCCTACGAGCAGTACTTC. The genes are TRBV27 and TRBJ2-7; D may be TRBD2 (6 bases). The CDR3 is 14 residues long. The germline V and J ends were trimmed by 6 bases and 2 bases, with 14 bases remaining between them. Germline V gives CDR1 MNHEY, CDR2 SMNVEV (reference sequence).

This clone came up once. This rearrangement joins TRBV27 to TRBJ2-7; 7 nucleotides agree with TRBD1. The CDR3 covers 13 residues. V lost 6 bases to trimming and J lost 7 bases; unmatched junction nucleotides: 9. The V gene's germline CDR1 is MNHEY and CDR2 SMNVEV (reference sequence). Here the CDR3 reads CASSKTGVGEQYF. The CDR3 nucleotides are TGTGCCAGCAGCAAAACAGGGGTGGGGGAGCAGTACTTC.

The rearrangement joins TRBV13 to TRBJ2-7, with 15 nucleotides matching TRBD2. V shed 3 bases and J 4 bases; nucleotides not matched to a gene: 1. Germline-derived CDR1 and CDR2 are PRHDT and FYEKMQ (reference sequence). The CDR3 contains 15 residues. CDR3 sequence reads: CASSLGTSGRYEQYF. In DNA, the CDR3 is TGTGCCAGCAGCTTGGGGACTAGCGGGAGGTACGAGCAGTACTTC.

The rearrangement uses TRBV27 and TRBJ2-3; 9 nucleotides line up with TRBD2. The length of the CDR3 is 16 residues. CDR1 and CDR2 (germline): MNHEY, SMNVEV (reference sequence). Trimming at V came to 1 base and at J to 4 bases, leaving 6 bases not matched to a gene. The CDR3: CASSLLRAGGSDTQYF. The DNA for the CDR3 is TGTGCCAGCAGTTTATTAAGGGCGGGAGGGTCAGATACGCAGTATTTT.

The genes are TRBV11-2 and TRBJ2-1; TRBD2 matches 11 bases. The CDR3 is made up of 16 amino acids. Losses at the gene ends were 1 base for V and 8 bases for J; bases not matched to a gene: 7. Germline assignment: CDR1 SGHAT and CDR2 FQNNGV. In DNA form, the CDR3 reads TGTGCCAGCAGCTTAGGCCTGACTAGCGGGATTGATGAGCAGTTCTTC. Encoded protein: CASSLGLTSGIDEQFF.

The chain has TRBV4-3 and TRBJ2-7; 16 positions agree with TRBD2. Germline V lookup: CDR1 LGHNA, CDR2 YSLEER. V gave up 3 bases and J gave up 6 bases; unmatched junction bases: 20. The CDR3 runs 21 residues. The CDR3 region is CASSQWGHGTSGRAGIREQYF. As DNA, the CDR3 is TGCGCCAGCAGCCAGTGGGGGCACGGGACTAGCGGGAGGGCCGGGATCCGCGAGCAGTACTTC.

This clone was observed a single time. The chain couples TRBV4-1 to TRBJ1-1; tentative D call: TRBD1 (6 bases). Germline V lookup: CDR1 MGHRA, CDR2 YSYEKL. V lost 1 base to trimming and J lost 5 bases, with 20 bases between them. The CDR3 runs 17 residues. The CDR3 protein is CASSQAHYLGARTEAFF. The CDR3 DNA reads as TGCGCCAGCAGCCAAGCGCATTACTTGGGGGCGAGAACTGAAGCTTTCTTT.

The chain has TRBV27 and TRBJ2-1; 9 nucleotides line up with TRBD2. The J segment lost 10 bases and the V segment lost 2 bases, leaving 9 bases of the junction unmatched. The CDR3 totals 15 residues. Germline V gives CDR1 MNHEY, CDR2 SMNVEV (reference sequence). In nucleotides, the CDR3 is TGTGCCAGCAGTTTAGGGGCTAGCGGGAAGCGAGAGCAGTTCTTC. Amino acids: CASSLGASGKREQFF.

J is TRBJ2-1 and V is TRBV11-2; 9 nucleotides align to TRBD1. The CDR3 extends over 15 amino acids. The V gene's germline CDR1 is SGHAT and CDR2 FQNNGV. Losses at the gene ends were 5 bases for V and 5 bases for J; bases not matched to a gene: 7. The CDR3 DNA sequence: TGTGCCAGCAGCCCCGGGACAGGGCGTCACAATGAGCAGTTCTTC. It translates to CASSPGTGRHNEQFF.

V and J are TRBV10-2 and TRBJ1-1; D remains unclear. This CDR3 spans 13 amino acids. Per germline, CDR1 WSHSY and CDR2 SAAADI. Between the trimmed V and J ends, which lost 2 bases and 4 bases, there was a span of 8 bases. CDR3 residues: CASSETVGTEAFF. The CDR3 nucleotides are TGCGCCAGCAGTGAGACCGTGGGCACTGAAGCTTTCTTT.

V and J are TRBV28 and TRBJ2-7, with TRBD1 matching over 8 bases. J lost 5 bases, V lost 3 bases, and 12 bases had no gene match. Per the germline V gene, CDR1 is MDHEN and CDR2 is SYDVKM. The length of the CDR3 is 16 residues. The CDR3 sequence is CASSFGPQGDIDEQYF. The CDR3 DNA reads TGTGCCAGCAGTTTCGGCCCACAGGGGGACATCGACGAGCAGTACTTC.

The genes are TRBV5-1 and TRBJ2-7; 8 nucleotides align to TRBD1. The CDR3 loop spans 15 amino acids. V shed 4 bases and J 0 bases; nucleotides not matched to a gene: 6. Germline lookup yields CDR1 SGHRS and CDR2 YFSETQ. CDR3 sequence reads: CASSQTGASSYEQYF. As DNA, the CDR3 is TGCGCCAGCAGCCAGACAGGGGCCAGCTCCTACGAGCAGTACTTC. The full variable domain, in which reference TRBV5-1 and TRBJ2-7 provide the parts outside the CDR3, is KAGVTQTPRYLIKTRGQQVTLSCSPISGHRSVSWYQQTPGQGLQFLFEYFSETQRNKGNFPGRFSGRQFSNSRSEMNVSTLELGDSALYLCASSQTGASSYEQYFGPGTRLTVT.

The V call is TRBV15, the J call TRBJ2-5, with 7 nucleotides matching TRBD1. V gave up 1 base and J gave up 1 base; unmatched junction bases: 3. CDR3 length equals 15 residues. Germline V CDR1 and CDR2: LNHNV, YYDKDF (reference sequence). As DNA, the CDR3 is TGTGCCACCAGCAGAGTAGGGGACAGCCAAGAGACCCAGTACTTC. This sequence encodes CATSRVGDSQETQYF.

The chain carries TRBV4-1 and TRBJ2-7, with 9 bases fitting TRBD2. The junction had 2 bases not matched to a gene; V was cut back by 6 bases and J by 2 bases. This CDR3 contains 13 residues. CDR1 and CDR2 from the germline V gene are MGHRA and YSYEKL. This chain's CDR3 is CASSRTSAYEQYF. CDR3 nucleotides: TGCGCCAGCAGTAGGACTAGCGCCTACGAGCAGTACTTC.

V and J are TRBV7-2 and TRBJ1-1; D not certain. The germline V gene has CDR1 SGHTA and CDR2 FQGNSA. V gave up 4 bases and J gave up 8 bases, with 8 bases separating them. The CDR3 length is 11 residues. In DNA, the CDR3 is TGTGCCAGCAGCTACGGACCCGAAGCTTTCTTT. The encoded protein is CASSYGPEAFF.

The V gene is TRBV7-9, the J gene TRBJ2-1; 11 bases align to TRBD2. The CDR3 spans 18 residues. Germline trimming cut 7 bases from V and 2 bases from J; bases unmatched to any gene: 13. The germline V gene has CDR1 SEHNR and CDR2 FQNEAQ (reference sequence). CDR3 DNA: TGTGCCAGCATCCGTGGTTGGGGGACTAGCGGCACCTACAATGAGCAGTTCTTC. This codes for CASIRGWGTSGTYNEQFF.

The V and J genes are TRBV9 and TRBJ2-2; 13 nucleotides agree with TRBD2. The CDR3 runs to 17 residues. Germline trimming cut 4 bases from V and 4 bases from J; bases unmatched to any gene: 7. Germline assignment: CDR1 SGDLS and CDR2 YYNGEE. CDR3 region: CASSPSRLAGGTGELFF. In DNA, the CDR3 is TGTGCCAGCAGCCCGAGCAGACTAGCGGGAGGCACCGGGGAGCTGTTTTTT.

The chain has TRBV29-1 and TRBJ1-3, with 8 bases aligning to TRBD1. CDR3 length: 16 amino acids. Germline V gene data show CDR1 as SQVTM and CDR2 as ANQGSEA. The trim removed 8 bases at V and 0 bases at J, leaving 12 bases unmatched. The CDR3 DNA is TGCAGCTTTTCGGGGACAGGTTCGATCTCTGGAAACACCATATATTTT. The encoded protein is CSFSGTGSISGNTIYF.